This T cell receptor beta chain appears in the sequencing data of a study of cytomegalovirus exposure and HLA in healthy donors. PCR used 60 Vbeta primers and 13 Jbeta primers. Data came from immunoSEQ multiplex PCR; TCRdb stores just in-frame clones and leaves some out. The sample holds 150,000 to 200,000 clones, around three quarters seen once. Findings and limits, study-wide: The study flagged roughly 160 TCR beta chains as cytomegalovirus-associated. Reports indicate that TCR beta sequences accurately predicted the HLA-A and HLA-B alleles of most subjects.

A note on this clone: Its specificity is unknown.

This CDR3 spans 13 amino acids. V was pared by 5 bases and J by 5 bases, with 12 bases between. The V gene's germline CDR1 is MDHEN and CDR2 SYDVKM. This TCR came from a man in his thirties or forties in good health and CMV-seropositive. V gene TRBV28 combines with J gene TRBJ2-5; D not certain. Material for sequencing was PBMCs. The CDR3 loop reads CASSPPDFETQYF. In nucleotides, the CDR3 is TGTGCCAGCAGTCCACCAGACTTCGAGACCCAGTACTTC.